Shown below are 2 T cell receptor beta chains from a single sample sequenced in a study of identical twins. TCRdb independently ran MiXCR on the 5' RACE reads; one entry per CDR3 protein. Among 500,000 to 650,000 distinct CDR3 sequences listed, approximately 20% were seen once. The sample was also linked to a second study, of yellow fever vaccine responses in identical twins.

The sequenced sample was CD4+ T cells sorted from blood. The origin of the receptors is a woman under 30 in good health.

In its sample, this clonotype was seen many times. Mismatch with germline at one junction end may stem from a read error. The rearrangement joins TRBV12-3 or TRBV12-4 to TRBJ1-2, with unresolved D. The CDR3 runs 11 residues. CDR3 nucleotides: TGCGCCAGCAGCTTGGGAGTGGGCTACACCTTC. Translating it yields CASSLGVGYTF.

The CDR3 reads CAIRMDTQETQYF. The CDR3 coding sequence is TGTGCCATCAGGATGGACACGCAGGAGACCCAGTACTTC. The chain links TRBV10-3 to TRBJ2-5; tentative D call: TRBD1 (5 bases). Germline-derived CDR1 and CDR2 are ENHRY and SYGVKD. V shed 6 bases and J shed 5 bases, with 13 bases lying between them. This CDR3 comprises 13 residues.